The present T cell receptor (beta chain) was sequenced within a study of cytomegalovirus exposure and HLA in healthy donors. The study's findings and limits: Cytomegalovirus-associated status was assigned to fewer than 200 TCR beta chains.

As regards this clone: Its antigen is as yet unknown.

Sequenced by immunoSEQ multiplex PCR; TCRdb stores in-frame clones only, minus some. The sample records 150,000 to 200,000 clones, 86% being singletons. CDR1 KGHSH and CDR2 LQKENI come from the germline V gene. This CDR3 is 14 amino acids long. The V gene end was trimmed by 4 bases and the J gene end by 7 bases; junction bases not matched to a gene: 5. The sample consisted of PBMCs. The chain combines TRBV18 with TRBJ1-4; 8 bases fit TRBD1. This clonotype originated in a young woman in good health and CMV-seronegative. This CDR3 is CASSRGTGSEKLFF. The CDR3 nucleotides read TGTGCCAGCTCACGTGGGACAGGTAGTGAAAAACTGTTTTTT.